Sequencing of this T cell receptor beta chain was carried out in a study of vaccination and CD4 T cells after COVID-19. Study at large: Post-vaccine sampling followed dose two by a median roughly 70 days (range 14 to 241).

Overall study results and limits: With convalescent patients, a median about 87% of reactive clones emerged solely after vaccination.

Cultured CD4+ T cell DNA underwent sequencing with the Oncomine TCR Beta short-read assay. Genomic DNA was extracted from cultured CD4+ T cells. TCRdb ran MiXCR on the PCR reads and lists one entry per CDR3 protein. Of under 15,000 distinct CDR3 sequences detected, 50% appear once; the ten largest clones hold around 18%. Documented treatment: roughly 11-day PBMC culture with coronavirus spike peptide pools or control peptides (ViraFEST assay). TCR sequencing followed the expansion of antigen-specific T cells with peptide pools in ViraFEST. Notes on this clonotype: What it binds is not known.

V was pared by 1 base and J by 8 bases, with 14 bases between. Germline lookup yields CDR1 SEHNR and CDR2 FQNEAQ (reference sequence). The CDR3 is made up of 14 amino acids. This chain joins TRBV7-9 and TRBJ1-2; tentatively, D is TRBD1 (6 bases). This TCR derives from a human donor who had recovered from COVID-19. The specimen sequenced was CD4+ T cells from blood, cultured in vitro. The CDR3 DNA is TGTGCCAGCAGCTTAGGGTCAGGGGTAGAAGGCTACACCTTC. Amino acid sequence: CASSLGSGVEGYTF. The full variable domain, with the rest looked up from reference TRBV7-9 and TRBJ1-2, is DTGVSQNPRHKITKRGQNVTFRCDPISEHNRLYWYRQTLGQGPEFLTYFQNEAQLEKSRLLSDRFSAERPKGSFSTLEIQRTEQGDSAMYLCASSLGSGVEGYTFGSGTRLTVV.